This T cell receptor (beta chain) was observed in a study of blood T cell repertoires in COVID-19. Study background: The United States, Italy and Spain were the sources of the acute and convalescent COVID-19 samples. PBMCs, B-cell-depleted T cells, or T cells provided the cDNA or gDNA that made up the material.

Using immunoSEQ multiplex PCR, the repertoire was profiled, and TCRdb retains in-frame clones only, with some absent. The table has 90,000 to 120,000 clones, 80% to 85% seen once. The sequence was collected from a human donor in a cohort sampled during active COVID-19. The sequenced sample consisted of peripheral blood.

In DNA form, the CDR3 reads TGCGCCAGCAGCCAAGATCGGTCTAGCGGGGTGGGAGATACGCAGTATTTT. It translates to CASSQDRSSGVGDTQYF. The rearrangement joins TRBV4-1 to TRBJ2-3, with 9 bases matching TRBD2. Germline trimming cut 0 bases from V and 5 bases from J; bases unmatched to any gene: 9. The V gene's germline CDR1 is MGHRA and CDR2 YSYEKL. The length of the CDR3 is 17 residues.